This T cell receptor beta chain was profiled in a study of shared clonotypes between healthy human individuals. Notes on this clone: The antigen is unknown.

Every subset's genomic DNA went evenly onto several immunoSEQ plates. The protocol was immunoSEQ multiplex PCR, while the TCRdb copy is restricted to in-frame clones and leaves out a portion. The sample lists roughly 2.2 million clones; more than 80% were seen once. Study-level findings and limits: Apart from blood, nothing was sampled; tissue repertoires likely differ.

The TCR comes from a young man in good health. Some clones in this sample may be carry-over from other donors' samples. Input material: naive CD4+ T cells from PBMCs. Subset meaning: CD45RA+ positively selected.

CDR3: CASSDVVYYGYTF. In DNA form, the CDR3 reads TGCGCCAGCAGTGATGTTGTGTACTATGGCTACACCTTC. This chain links TRBV5-1 with TRBJ1-2, with no clear D. Trimming stripped 5 bases from V and 3 bases from J, with 11 bases between. The CDR3 loop spans 13 amino acids. Per the germline V gene, CDR1 is SGHRS and CDR2 is YFSETQ.